This T cell receptor beta chain originates from a study of CD8+ T cells in alopecia areata. This clone appeared once. Indicated treatment: oral pan-JAK inhibitor, 5-10 mg twice daily. The authors extracted RNA and reverse transcribed it into cDNA as the sequencing template. Sequencing used immunoSEQ multiplex PCR; TCRdb keeps in-frame clones, though not all of them. The table lists some 220,000 clones, around 57% of them singletons, with about 1.4% in the top ten. This CDR3 region has 14 residues. With 2 bases removed from V and 6 bases from J, the gap between germline ends came to 11 bases. In germline, CDR1 is GTSNPN, CDR2 SVGIG (reference sequence).

The chain uses TRBV30 and TRBJ1-6; a possible D gene is TRBD1 (6 bases). The sequencing used CD4+ T cells sorted from blood, collected at week 4, from a patient treated with tofacitinib. The TCR sequence derives from a human donor with alopecia areata. CDR3 protein: CAWSRGATNSPLHF. For the CDR3, the DNA is TGTGCCTGGAGTCGGGGGGCAACTAATTCACCCCTCCACTTT.